Following are 29 T cell receptor beta chains from one sample sequenced in a study of T cell responses to AZD1222 COVID-19 vaccine (dated by TCRdb to about 2021). According to the study, the label for this sample's time point signals: baseline before first vaccination. Receptor libraries were prepared by the immunoSEQ multiplex PCR assay. Imported from immuneACCESS, the table was reduced by TCRdb to in-frame sequences with V and J called. These copies leave out some clones; in studies compared against another copy, an unresolved V gene accounts for under half, and the cause of the remainder is not known. For this sample there are 70,000 to 90,000 clones; around 90% appear just once. The ten largest clones represent under 3% of the sample. The sequenced sample was peripheral blood, obtained on day 0 of AZD1222 vaccination. The source is an adult in good health.

The V and J genes are TRBV2 and TRBJ2-7; D may be TRBD1 (6 bases). This CDR3 is 12 amino acids long. Trimming stripped 4 bases from V and 9 bases from J, with 13 bases between. Germline CDR1 and CDR2: SNHLY and FYNNEI. The CDR3 loop is CASSGTGNGQYF. Written as DNA, the CDR3 is TGTGCCAGCAGTGGAACAGGGAACGGGCAGTACTTC. The whole variable domain, remainder taken from reference TRBV2 and TRBJ2-7, is EPEVTQTPSHQVTQMGQEVILRCVPISNHLYFYWYRQILGQKVEFLVSFYNNEISEKSEIFDDQFSVERPDGSNFTLKIRSTKLEDSAMYFCASSGTGNGQYFGPGTRLTVT.

The V call is TRBV3-1 (or the pseudogene TRBV3-2), the J call TRBJ1-1; D gene ambiguous. V lost 0 bases and J lost 5, with 1 base in between. Germline V CDR1 and CDR2: LGHDT, YNNKEL (reference sequence). The CDR3 totals 11 residues. The DNA for the CDR3 is TGTGCCAGCAGCCAAGAAACTGAAGCTTTCTTT. It is translated as CASSQETEAFF.

This chain joins TRBV19 and TRBJ2-2; the D is unclear. The CDR3 runs to 16 residues. V was clipped by 3 bases and J by 0 bases, with 11 bases between them. The germline gives CDR1 LNHDA, CDR2 SQIVND (reference sequence). For the CDR3, the DNA is TGTGCCAGTAGTATCCCCTTGACAACGAACACCGGGGAGCTGTTTTTT. This encodes CASSIPLTTNTGELFF.

The chain links TRBV7-9 to TRBJ2-3; unclear D gene. The germline V gene encodes CDR1 SEHNR and CDR2 FQNEAQ (reference sequence). This CDR3 contains 13 residues. The V gene lost 5 bases and the J gene lost 4 bases, with 10 bases spanning the gap. CDR3 coding DNA: TGTGCCAGCAGCCCAGCGCTTTCAGATACGCAGTATTTT. Its protein is CASSPALSDTQYF. The entire variable domain, with the rest obtained from reference TRBV7-9 and TRBJ2-3, is as follows: DTGVSQNPRHKITKRGQNVTFRCDPISEHNRLYWYRQTLGQGPEFLTYFQNEAQLEKSRLLSDRFSAERPKGSFSTLEIQRTEQGDSAMYLCASSPALSDTQYFGPGTRLTVL.

J is TRBJ2-1 and V is TRBV5-6; weak D call: TRBD1 (6 bases). This CDR3 contains 15 residues. The V and J ends lost 4 bases and 5 bases respectively, with 16 bases between them. CDR1 and CDR2 (germline): SGHDT, YYEEEE. The CDR3 region is CASSRTEDLNNEQFF. The CDR3 nucleotides are TGTGCCAGCAGCCGGACAGAGGATCTAAACAATGAGCAGTTCTTC. Full variable domain (missing parts from reference TRBV5-6 and TRBJ2-1): DAGVTQSPTHLIKTRGQQVTLRCSPKSGHDTVSWYQQALGQGPQFIFQYYEEEERQRGNFPDRFSGHQFPNYSSELNVNALLLGDSALYLCASSRTEDLNNEQFFGPGTRLTVL.

This clone has only a few counts. J is TRBJ1-5 and V is TRBV12-5, with a possible D match to TRBD1 (5 bases). V gave up 3 bases and J gave up 0 bases, with 12 bases separating them. This CDR3 contains 16 residues. Germline lookup yields CDR1 LGHNT and CDR2 FRNRAP. Here the CDR3 DNA reads TGTGCTAGTGGTTTACTTCAGGGTTATAGCAATCAGCCCCAGCATTTT. Translation gives CASGLLQGYSNQPQHF.

CDR3 loop: CATSDLTQEGEGEQFF. CDR3 DNA: TGTGCCACCAGTGATTTGACTCAGGAGGGTGAGGGTGAGCAGTTCTTC. The chain combines TRBV24-1 with TRBJ2-1; a weak D match, TRBD2 (6 bases). The V and J ends lost 0 bases and 9 bases respectively, with 17 bases between them. The CDR3 contains 16 residues. Germline V gene data show CDR1 as KGHDR and CDR2 as SFDVKD.

The CDR3 reads CASNPSSGAQETQYF. CDR3 DNA: TGTGCCAGTAACCCTTCAAGCGGCGCCCAAGAGACCCAGTACTTC. The chain is built from TRBV19 and TRBJ2-5; a possible D gene is TRBD2 (5 bases). This CDR3 has 15 amino acids. Trimming cost V 7 bases and J 1 base, with 16 bases left between them. Germline V gene data show CDR1 as LNHDA and CDR2 as SQIVND (reference sequence). The full variable domain, its missing parts supplied by reference TRBV19 and TRBJ2-5, is DGGITQSPKYLFRKEGQNVTLSCEQNLNHDAMYWYRQDPGQGLRLIYYSQIVNDFQKGDIAEGYSVSREKKESFPLTVTSAQKNPTAFYLCASNPSSGAQETQYFGPGTRLLVL.

This clone was picked up one time. The chain recombines TRBV5-6 with TRBJ2-7; the D is unclear. V was cut by 1 base and J by 2 bases, with 10 bases left in between. CDR1 is SGHDT and CDR2 is YYEEEE in the germline V gene. The CDR3 is 14 residues long. DNA for the CDR3: TGTGCCAGCAGCTTGTTGGATCTGGCCTACGAGCAGTACTTC. Encoded protein: CASSLLDLAYEQYF.

The chain couples TRBV21-1 to TRBJ2-5; whether TRBD1, the table's D call, matches the DNA was not checked. TRBV21-1 is noted as a pseudogene. The CDR3 is 15 residues long. The CDR3 DNA is TGTGCCAGCAGCAATAAACCAAGGGGCAAAGAGACCCAGTACTTC. This sequence encodes CASSNKPRGKETQYF.

The rearrangement links TRBV5-1 to TRBJ1-5; D is perhaps TRBD1 (5 bases). The CDR3 runs to 15 residues. The germline V gene has CDR1 SGHRS and CDR2 YFSETQ. Trimming stripped 4 bases from V and 1 base from J, with 12 bases between. The CDR3 protein is CASSLGPQSNQPQHF. The CDR3 bases are TGCGCCAGCAGCCTGGGACCACAAAGCAATCAGCCCCAGCATTTT.

V gene TRBV6-7 combines with J gene TRBJ1-6, with 7 bases identical to TRBD1. TRBV6-7 is recorded as an ORF, its role being uncertain. CDR3 size: 14 residues. V lost 6 bases and J lost 9; bases outside the gene matches: 8. The CDR3 loop reads CASRRPGGCSPLHF. CDR3 nucleotide sequence: TGTGCCAGCAGGCGCCCAGGGGGTTGTTCACCCCTCCACTTT.

The chain employs TRBV11-2 and TRBJ1-4; D might be TRBD1 (5 bases). The germline V gene has CDR1 SGHAT and CDR2 FQNNGV. The CDR3 length is 15 residues. The V end was cut by 5 bases, the J end by 6 bases, with 16 bases between. In DNA form, the CDR3 reads TGTGCCAGCAGCGCCTGGGGGTACTCAGATGAAAAACTGTTTTTT. Protein product: CASSAWGYSDEKLFF.

This clone was observed a single time. This chain connects TRBV9 to TRBJ2-2; 10 bases align to TRBD2. Germline V gene lookup returns CDR1 SGDLS and CDR2 YYNGEE. J was trimmed by 0 bases and V by 3 bases; bases with no gene match: 17. The CDR3 is 21 residues long. As DNA, the CDR3 is TGTGCCAGCAGCGCATTAGGTCGGAGCGGGGGGGATAGAGCGAACACCGGGGAGCTGTTTTTT. This encodes CASSALGRSGGDRANTGELFF.

The table lists this clone with a count of one. The chain joins TRBV7-3 to TRBJ2-3; 7 bases map to TRBD1. V shed 5 bases and J 4 bases; nucleotides not matched to a gene: 9. CDR1 and CDR2 (germline): SGHTA, FQGTGA. This CDR3 is 15 amino acids long. The chain's CDR3 is CASSLQGTVADTQYF. The CDR3 bases are TGTGCCAGCAGCCTACAGGGGACGGTTGCAGATACGCAGTATTTT.

The V gene is TRBV4-3, the J gene TRBJ2-3; D is possibly TRBD1 (5 bases). The germline CDR1 and CDR2 sequences are LGHNA and YSLEER. CDR3 length: 15 amino acids. The V end lost 1 base, the J end lost 2 bases, and 10 bases lay between the germline ends. The CDR3 coding sequence is TGCGCCAGCAGCCAAGGCCAGGGCTTCACAGATACGCAGTATTTT. Its protein product is CASSQGQGFTDTQYF.

This chain uses TRBV30 with TRBJ2-6; D call uncertain. This CDR3 region has 15 residues. The V gene lost 2 bases and the J gene lost 1 base, with 9 bases spanning the gap. Germline lookup yields CDR1 GTSNPN and CDR2 SVGIG (reference sequence). The CDR3 sequence: CAWSNDPSGANVLTF. The CDR3 DNA reads TGTGCCTGGAGTAATGATCCTTCTGGGGCCAACGTCCTGACTTTC.

The V and J genes are TRBV27 and TRBJ2-1; TRBD2 aligns across 10 bases. In germline, CDR1 is MNHEY, CDR2 SMNVEV (reference sequence). J gave up 0 bases and V 4 bases, and 6 bases lay outside the gene matches. This CDR3 spans 17 amino acids. CDR3 DNA: TGTGCCAGCAGTTACCAGACTAGCGGGTTCTCCTACAATGAGCAGTTCTTC. Translation gives CASSYQTSGFSYNEQFF.

The chain carries TRBV18 and TRBJ1-2; no definite D call. Trimming stripped 0 bases from V and 8 bases from J, with 16 bases between. The germline V gene encodes CDR1 KGHSH and CDR2 LQKENI. There are 15 residues in the CDR3. CDR3 sequence: CASSPPARTDRGYTF. CDR3 sequence (DNA): TGTGCCAGCTCACCACCCGCCAGGACGGATAGAGGCTACACCTTC.

The chain combines TRBV18 with TRBJ2-1, with 15 bases lining up with TRBD2. With V trimmed by 6 bases and J by 2 bases, 5 bases remained unmatched. Germline-derived CDR1 and CDR2 are KGHSH and LQKENI. The CDR3 spans 17 residues. The CDR3, as DNA: TGTGCCAGCTCCCCAGGACTAGCGGGGGGGGCCTACAATGAGCAGTTCTTC. It codes for CASSPGLAGGAYNEQFF.

The genes are TRBV12-3 or TRBV12-4 and TRBJ2-5, with D unresolved. Between the trimmed V and J ends, which lost 8 bases and 4 bases, there was a span of 8 bases. This CDR3 region has 11 residues. This CDR3 is CASPLRETQYF. The DNA of the CDR3 is TGTGCCAGCCCTCTACGAGAGACCCAGTACTTC.

The chain joins TRBV19 to TRBJ1-1, with D possibly matching TRBD1 (5 bases). CDR1 is LNHDA and CDR2 is SQIVND in the germline V gene (reference sequence). This CDR3 region has 16 residues. V was pared by 4 bases and J by 4 bases, with 19 bases between. The CDR3 nucleotides are TGTGCCAGTAGTAGCTGGCAGGGAAGAGGGCCCACTGAAGCTTTCTTT. Translated, it gives CASSSWQGRGPTEAFF.

The chain uses TRBV15 and TRBJ2-3; 13 nucleotides align to TRBD2. This CDR3 comprises 18 residues. V lost 3 bases to trimming and J lost 2 bases; unmatched junction nucleotides: 8. Germline values: CDR1 LNHNV, CDR2 YYDKDF (reference sequence). CDR3 bases: TGTGCCACCAGCAGTGGGACTAGCGGGGAAAAAGCCACAGATACGCAGTATTTT. It yields the protein CATSSGTSGEKATDTQYF.

The chain is built from TRBV20-1 and TRBJ2-5; TRBD2 aligns across 15 bases. Per germline, CDR1 DFQATT and CDR2 SNEGSKA (reference sequence). The CDR3 spans 18 residues. The V and J ends lost 3 bases and 1 base, in that order; junction bases with no gene match: 9. In DNA form, the CDR3 reads TGCAGTGCTAGTACCGGGACTAGCGGGGGGTACCTCCAAGAGACCCAGTACTTC. Encoded protein: CSASTGTSGGYLQETQYF.

The chain recombines TRBV19 with TRBJ2-1; tentative D call: TRBD1 (6 bases). V was trimmed by 6 bases and J by 2 bases, leaving 17 bases between them. Germline V CDR1 and CDR2: LNHDA, SQIVND (reference sequence). There are 16 residues in the CDR3. The CDR3 spells CASRGGPVGTYNEQFF. In nucleotides, the CDR3 is TGTGCCAGTAGAGGGGGACCGGTGGGCACCTACAATGAGCAGTTCTTC.

CDR3 protein: CASSLVGSNTGELFF. As DNA, the CDR3 is TGCGCCAGCAGCTTGGTAGGCTCGAACACCGGGGAGCTGTTTTTT. The rearrangement joins TRBV5-1 to TRBJ2-2, with D unresolved. Deletions cut 0 bases from V and 0 bases from J, with 6 bases between. The CDR3 length is 15 residues. Per the germline V gene, CDR1 is SGHRS and CDR2 is YFSETQ.

In its sample, this clone was seen once. CDR3 residues: CASSLLGSGASNQPQHF. The CDR3 coding sequence is TGTGCCAGCAGCTTACTCGGGTCAGGGGCCTCCAATCAGCCCCAGCATTTT. The V call is TRBV7-8, the J call TRBJ1-5; D is possibly TRBD1 (6 bases). CDR1 is SGHVS and CDR2 is FQNEAQ in the germline V gene. Deletions cut 2 bases from V and 3 bases from J, with 17 bases between. This CDR3 is built from 17 residues. The whole variable domain, filled in from reference TRBV7-8 and TRBJ1-5, reads GAGVSQSPRYKVAKRGQDVALRCDPISGHVSLFWYQQALGQGPEFLTYFQNEAQLDKSGLPSDRFFAERPEGSVSTLKIQRTQQEDSAVYLCASSLLGSGASNQPQHFGDGTRLSIL.

V usage is TRBV28 and J usage is TRBJ1-1, with D perhaps matching TRBD1 (6 bases). The CDR3 covers 17 residues. Germline lookup yields CDR1 MDHEN and CDR2 SYDVKM. The ends were cut back, 2 bases at V and 1 base at J, with 17 bases in the middle. Here the CDR3 DNA reads TGTGCCAGCAGTTTAAGGGGGGGGACATACCAGAACACTGAAGCTTTCTTT. Translating it yields CASSLRGGTYQNTEAFF.

The rearrangement uses TRBV13 and TRBJ2-1; D ambiguous. V lost 5 bases and J 5 bases, leaving 7 bases between the germline ends. The CDR3 consists of 12 residues. From germline, CDR1 is PRHDT and CDR2 FYEKMQ (reference sequence). Written as DNA, the CDR3 is TGTGCCAGCAGCGATACGGACAATGAGCAGTTCTTC. It specifies CASSDTDNEQFF.